This is a list of T cell receptor beta chains from one sample in a study of blood T cell repertoires in COVID-19. TCRdb's table, derived via immunoSEQ multiplex PCR, lists solely in-frame clones and lacks some. The sample includes 55,000 to 65,000 clones, approximately 78% of them seen just once. The specimen sequenced was peripheral blood. The receptors stem from a human donor in a cohort sampled during active COVID-19. The CDR3 runs from the conserved cysteine through the conserved F or W. A D gene is named only where the DNA matches it firmly. The listing skips clone size in some rows; elsewhere it reads once, few, many or a size class.

TRBJ2-4 TRBV7-9 . once CASSETIAKNIQYF TGTGCCAGCAGCGAAACAATAGCCAAAAACATTCAGTACTTC
TRBJ2-3 TRBV4-1 TRBD2 . CASSLRTSGASDTQYF TGCGCCAGCAGCCTGCGGACTAGCGGAGCCAGTGATACGCAGTATTTT
TRBJ2-2 TRBV9 TRBD2 . CASSGGRDTGELFF TGTGCCAGCAGCGGGGGGAGGGACACCGGGGAGCTGTTTTTT
TRBJ1-5 TRBV28 . . CASSPFGSQKNQPQHF TGTGCCAGCAGTCCATTCGGGAGCCAGAAAAATCAGCCCCAGCATTTT
TRBJ2-1 TRBV11-2 . . CASSLTVRLGPYNEQFF TGTGCCAGCAGCTTAACAGTAAGGCTGGGGCCCTACAATGAGCAGTTCTTC
TRBJ2-1 TRBV11-2 . few CASSLPGTRGNEQFF TGTGCCAGCAGCTTACCTGGGACTCGGGGAAATGAGCAGTTCTTC
TRBJ2-1 TRBV20-1 . few CSARRPGEQFF TGCAGTGCTAGACGACCGGGGGAGCAGTTCTTC
TRBJ1-5 TRBV4-1 . few CASSQGRGSRNQPQHF TGCGCCAGCAGCCAAGGTCGGGGGAGCCGCAATCAGCCCCAGCATTTT
TRBJ1-1 TRBV27 . few CASNKPGSNTEAFF TGTGCCAGCAACAAACCGGGGTCGAACACTGAAGCTTTCTTT
TRBJ1-1 TRBV7-9 . once CASSVPGLLEAFF TGTGCCAGCAGCGTCCCAGGGTTGTTAGAAGCTTTCTTT
TRBJ2-5 TRBV7-2 TRBD2 . CASSFRGGTDETQYF TGTGCCAGCAGCTTCCGGGGGGGGACGGATGAGACCCAGTACTTC
TRBJ2-2 TRBV10-3 TRBD1 . CAISGGTVNTGELFF TGTGCCATCAGTGGGGGGACAGTTAACACCGGGGAGCTGTTTTTT
TRBJ1-4 TRBV6-1 . . CASSEGPGRDEKLFF TGTGCCAGCAGTGAGGGCCCTGGGAGGGATGAAAAACTGTTTTTT
TRBJ2-3 TRBV20-1 . . CSASLSDTQYF TGCAGTGCTAGTCTGTCGGATACGCAGTATTTT
TRBJ1-5 TRBV5-6 TRBD1 . CASSLDRGGVGPQHF TGTGCCAGCAGCTTGGACAGGGGGGGAGTTGGACCCCAGCATTTT
TRBJ1-2 TRBV4-1 TRBD1 . CASSQDQTGGGYTF TGCGCCAGCAGCCAAGACCAGACAGGGGGAGGCTACACCTTC
TRBJ2-2 TRBV5-1 . . CASSLAGNTGELFF TGCGCCAGCAGCTTGGCGGGGAACACCGGGGAGCTGTTTTTT
TRBJ1-2 TRBV10-1 . few CASSPETSYGYTF TGCGCCAGCTCCCCCGAGACATCCTATGGCTACACCTTC
TRBJ2-4 TRBV15 . . CATSRVQGGGIQYF TGTGCCACCAGCAGAGTTCAGGGAGGGGGCATTCAGTACTTC
TRBJ2-5 TRBV5-1 . once CASSWGVKETQYF TGCGCCAGCAGCTGGGGGGTAAAAGAGACCCAGTACTTC
TRBJ2-1 TRBV29-1 . . CSVGSGETYNEQFF TGCAGCGTTGGTTCGGGGGAAACCTACAATGAGCAGTTCTTC
TRBJ2-3 TRBV2 TRBD1 . CASKKDRGRADTQYF TGTGCCAGCAAAAAAGACAGGGGTAGGGCAGATACGCAGTATTTT
TRBJ2-2 TRBV19 TRBD1 . CASLNPGGRTGELFF TGTGCCAGCCTCAATCCAGGGGGAAGGACCGGGGAGCTGTTTTTT
TRBJ2-5 TRBV6-5 . . CASSYGGSAETQYF TGTGCCAGCAGTTACGGGGGGTCGGCAGAGACCCAGTACTTC
TRBJ1-4 TRBV10-3 TRBD1 . CAIRAQQGTNEKLFF TGTGCCATCAGGGCTCAACAGGGGACTAATGAAAAACTGTTTTTT
TRBJ2-3 TRBV9 . . CASSAGGQPDTDTQYF TGTGCCAGCAGCGCCGGGGGGCAGCCCGACACAGATACGCAGTATTTT
TRBJ2-5 TRBV18 TRBD1 . CASSQGQGTETQYF TGTGCCAGCTCACAAGGACAGGGTACAGAGACCCAGTACTTC
TRBJ1-5 TRBV6-5 TRBD1 . CASSYSTGNQPQHF TGTGCCAGCAGTTACTCGACAGGGAATCAGCCCCAGCATTTT
TRBJ2-3 TRBV5-4 TRBD2 few CASSFAGSGGSSTDTQYF TGTGCCAGCAGCTTTGCGGGTAGCGGGGGGTCTAGCACAGATACGCAGTATTTT
TRBJ2-1 TRBV7-2 . few CASSFPGVSEQFF TGTGCCAGCAGCTTCCCCGGGGTCAGTGAGCAGTTCTTC
TRBJ1-4 TRBV28 TRBD1 . CASSFGDRINEKLFF TGTGCCAGCAGTTTCGGGGACAGGATTAATGAAAAACTGTTTTTT
TRBJ2-1 TRBV5-6 . . CASRTTTIGSNEQFF TGTGCCAGCAGAACGACAACTATAGGGAGCAATGAGCAGTTCTTC
TRBJ2-5 TRBV29-1 . . CSVGSGSETQYF TGCAGCGTTGGGAGCGGTTCCGAGACCCAGTACTTC
TRBJ1-2 TRBV12-3/TRBV12-4 . . CASPGDGYTF TGTGCCAGCCCCGGGGATGGCTACACCTTC
TRBJ2-2 TRBV7-9 . . CASSLMQGGTGELFF TGTGCCAGCAGCTTAATGCAGGGAGGTACCGGGGAGCTGTTTTTT
TRBJ1-5 TRBV12-3/TRBV12-4 . . CASRAGSNQPQHF TGTGCCAGCAGGGCAGGGAGCAATCAGCCCCAGCATTTT
TRBJ1-4 TRBV5-8 . . CASSSVEGGFGNEKLFF TGTGCCAGCAGCTCGGTCGAGGGAGGGTTTGGTAATGAAAAACTGTTTTTT
TRBJ2-3 TRBV7-8 TRBD1 . CASSLPRTGGLVVADTQYF TGTGCCAGCAGCTTGCCCAGGACAGGGGGACTGGTAGTGGCAGATACGCAGTATTTT
TRBJ2-1 TRBV6-5 TRBD1 . CASSRTGTNEQFF TGTGCCAGCAGTCGGACAGGGACCAATGAGCAGTTCTTC
TRBJ1-3 TRBV29-1 . . CSVTDRSSGNTIYF TGCAGCGTTACCGACAGAAGCTCTGGAAACACCATATATTTT
TRBJ2-2 TRBV7-5 . . CVRSLGYGPSTGGVRGAVF TGTGTCAGAAGCCTAGGGTACGGACCCTCCACGGGCGGAGTCCGGGGAGCTGTTTTT
TRBJ1-2 TRBV7-9 . . CASRPPGDSYGYTF TGTGCCAGCAGGCCTCCAGGGGATAGCTATGGCTACACCTTC
TRBJ1-6 TRBV19 TRBD1 . CASRPTGAPNSPLHF TGTGCCAGTAGACCGACAGGGGCTCCAAATTCACCCCTCCACTTT
TRBJ1-1 TRBV11-2 . . CASSRKGPRGNTEAFF TGTGCCAGCAGCCGCAAGGGTCCTCGGGGGAACACTGAAGCTTTCTTT
TRBJ1-3 TRBV10-2 . . CASSESTEGNTIYF TGCGCCAGCAGTGAGTCGACAGAAGGAAACACCATATATTTT
TRBJ1-5 TRBV19 TRBD1 . CASRTRQGGWNQPQHF TGTGCCAGTAGAACTCGACAGGGAGGATGGAATCAGCCCCAGCATTTT
TRBJ1-6 TRBV7-9 . once CASSLVVGTSSYNSPLHF TGTGCCAGCAGCTTAGTGGTGGGAACTAGCTCCTATAATTCACCCCTCCACTTT
TRBJ2-2 TRBV7-8 TRBD2 . CASSRGASGTGELFF TGTGCCAGCAGCCGGGGGGCTAGCGGGACCGGGGAGCTGTTTTTT
TRBJ2-1 TRBV6-1 TRBD2 . CASSDFRLAGTNEQFF TGTGCCAGCAGTGACTTTCGACTAGCGGGGACCAATGAGCAGTTCTTC
TRBJ1-1 TRBV7-9 . . CASSLAQGYSTEAFF TGTGCCAGCAGCTTAGCGCAGGGGTATTCAACTGAAGCTTTCTTT
TRBJ1-1 TRBV5-6 . . CASSFGQGDQNTEAFF TGTGCCAGCAGCTTTGGGCAGGGCGACCAGAACACTGAAGCTTTCTTT
TRBJ1-5 TRBV7-9 . . CASGVPNQPQHF TGTGCCAGTGGAGTCCCCAATCAGCCCCAGCATTTT
TRBJ1-6 TRBV10-3 . . CAISRERDNSPLHF TGTGCCATCAGTCGGGAGCGCGATAATTCACCCCTCCACTTT
TRBJ2-3 TRBV2 TRBD1 . CASRPQGEHTQYF TGTGCCAGCAGACCACAGGGGGAGCATACGCAGTATTTT
TRBJ2-7 TRBV3-1/TRBV3-2 . . CASSQAGGAGYEQYF TGTGCCAGCAGCCAGGCAGGAGGGGCAGGCTACGAGCAGTACTTC
TRBJ1-1 TRBV11-3 TRBD1 . CASRGQGRTEAFF TGTGCCAGCCGGGGACAGGGAAGGACTGAAGCTTTCTTT
TRBJ1-2 TRBV28 . . CASSLRQGEGYTF TGTGCCAGCAGTTTAAGGCAGGGCGAGGGCTACACCTTC